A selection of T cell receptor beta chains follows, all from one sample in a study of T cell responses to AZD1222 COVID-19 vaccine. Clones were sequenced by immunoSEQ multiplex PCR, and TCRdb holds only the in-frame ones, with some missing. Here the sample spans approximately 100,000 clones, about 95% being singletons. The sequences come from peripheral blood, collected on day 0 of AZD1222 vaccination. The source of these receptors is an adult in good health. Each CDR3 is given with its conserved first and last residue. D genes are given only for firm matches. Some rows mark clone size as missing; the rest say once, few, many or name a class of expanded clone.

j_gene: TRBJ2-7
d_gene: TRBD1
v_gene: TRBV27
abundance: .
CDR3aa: CASSSGDRLYEQYF
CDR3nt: TGTGCCAGCAGTTCAGGGGACAGGCTCTACGAGCAGTACTTC

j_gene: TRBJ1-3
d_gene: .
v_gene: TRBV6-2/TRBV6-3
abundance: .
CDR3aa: CASSSSRYTSGNTIYF
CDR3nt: TGTGCCAGCAGTTCCAGCAGGTATACCTCTGGAAACACCATATATTTT

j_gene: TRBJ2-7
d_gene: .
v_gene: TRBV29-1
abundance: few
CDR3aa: CSVRAIGYEQYF
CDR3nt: TGCAGCGTGAGGGCCATCGGCTACGAGCAGTACTTC

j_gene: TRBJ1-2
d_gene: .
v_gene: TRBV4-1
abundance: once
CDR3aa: CASSQGGPNYGYTF
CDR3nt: TGCGCCAGCAGCCAGGGAGGCCCTAACTATGGCTACACCTTC

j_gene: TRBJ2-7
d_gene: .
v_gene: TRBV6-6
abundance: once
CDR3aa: CASRIDYEQYF
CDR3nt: TGTGCCAGCAGGATCGACTACGAGCAGTACTTC

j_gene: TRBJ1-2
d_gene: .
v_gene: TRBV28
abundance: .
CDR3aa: CASKWVGYTF
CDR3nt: TGTGCCAGCAAATGGGTTGGCTACACCTTC

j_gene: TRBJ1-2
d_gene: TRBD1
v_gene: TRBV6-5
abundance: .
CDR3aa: CASSYSRDSRYGYTF
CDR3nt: TGTGCCAGCAGTTACTCGAGGGACAGTAGATATGGCTACACCTTC

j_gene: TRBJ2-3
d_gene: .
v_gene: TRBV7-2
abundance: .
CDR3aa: CASSLDSGASTDTQYF
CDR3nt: TGTGCCAGCAGCTTAGATAGCGGAGCTAGCACAGATACGCAGTATTTT

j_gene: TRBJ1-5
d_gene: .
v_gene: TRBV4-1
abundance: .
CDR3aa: CAGARDISQPQHF
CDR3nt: TGCGCCGGTGCCCGGGACATCTCCCAGCCCCAGCATTTT

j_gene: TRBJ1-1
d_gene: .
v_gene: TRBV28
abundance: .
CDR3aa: CASTSDPQVSSGKAFF
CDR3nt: TGTGCCAGCACATCGGACCCCCAGGTCTCCTCAGGAAAAGCTTTCTTT

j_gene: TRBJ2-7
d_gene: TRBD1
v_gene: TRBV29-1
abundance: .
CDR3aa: CSVIGDRGHEQYF
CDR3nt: TGCAGCGTGATCGGGGACAGGGGCCACGAGCAGTACTTC

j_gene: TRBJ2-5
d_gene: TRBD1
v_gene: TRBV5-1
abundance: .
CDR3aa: CASSPGQFQETQYF
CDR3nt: TGCGCCAGCAGCCCGGGACAGTTTCAAGAGACCCAGTACTTC

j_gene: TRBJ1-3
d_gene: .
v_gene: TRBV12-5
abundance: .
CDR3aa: CASGRVGGSGNTIYF
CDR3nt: TGTGCTAGTGGTCGTGTGGGGGGAAGTGGAAACACCATATATTTT

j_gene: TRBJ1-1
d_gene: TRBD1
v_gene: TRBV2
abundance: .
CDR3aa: CASTPDRALSAFF
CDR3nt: TGTGCCAGCACCCCGGACAGGGCCCTTTCGGCTTTCTTT

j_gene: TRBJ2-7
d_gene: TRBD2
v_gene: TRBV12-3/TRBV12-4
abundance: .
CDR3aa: CASSLGGGEQYF
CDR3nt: TGTGCCAGCAGTTTAGGGGGGGGCGAGCAGTACTTC

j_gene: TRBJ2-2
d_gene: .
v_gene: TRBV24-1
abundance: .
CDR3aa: CATSDFLGVDTGELFF
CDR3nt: TGTGCCACCAGTGATTTTTTGGGTGTGGACACCGGGGAGCTGTTTTTT

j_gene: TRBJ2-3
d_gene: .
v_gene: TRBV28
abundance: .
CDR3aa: CASSPALAGPDTQYF
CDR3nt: TGTGCCAGCAGTCCGGCGCTAGCTGGACCAGATACGCAGTATTTT

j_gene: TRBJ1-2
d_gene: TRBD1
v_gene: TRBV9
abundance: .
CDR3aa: CASSAWFTGQGNGYTF
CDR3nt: TGTGCCAGCAGCGCCTGGTTTACGGGACAGGGGAATGGCTACACCTTC

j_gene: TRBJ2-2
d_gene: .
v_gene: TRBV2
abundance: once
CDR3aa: CASSEQGIPAGELFF
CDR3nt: TGTGCCAGCAGTGAACAGGGGATCCCTGCGGGGGAGCTGTTTTTT

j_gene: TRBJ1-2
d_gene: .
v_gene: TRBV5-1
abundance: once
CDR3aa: CASSTRNGIGYGYTF
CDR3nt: TGCGCCAGCAGCACCCGAAATGGAATCGGCTATGGCTACACCTTC

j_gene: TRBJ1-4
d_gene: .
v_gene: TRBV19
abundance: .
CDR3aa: CASSIWVATNEKLFF
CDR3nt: TGTGCCAGTAGTATTTGGGTTGCAACTAATGAAAAACTGTTTTTT

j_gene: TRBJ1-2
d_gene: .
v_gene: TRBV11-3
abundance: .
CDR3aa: CASSLGGNYGYTF
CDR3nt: TGTGCCAGCAGCTTGGGCGGAAACTATGGCTACACCTTC

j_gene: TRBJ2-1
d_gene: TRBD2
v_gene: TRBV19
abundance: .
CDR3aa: CASSTSGGAPEQFF
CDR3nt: TGTGCCAGTTCGACTAGCGGGGGGGCCCCCGAGCAGTTCTTC

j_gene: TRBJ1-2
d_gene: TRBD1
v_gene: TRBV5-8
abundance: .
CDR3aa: CASSWGSGTGSYGYTF
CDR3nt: TGTGCCAGCAGCTGGGGTTCCGGGACAGGAAGCTATGGCTACACCTTC

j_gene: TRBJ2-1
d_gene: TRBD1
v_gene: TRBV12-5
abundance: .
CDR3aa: CASGITGVGQFF
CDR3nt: TGTGCTAGTGGCATTACAGGGGTGGGGCAGTTCTTC

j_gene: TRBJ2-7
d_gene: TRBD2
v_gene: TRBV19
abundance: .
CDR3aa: CASSMTTSGGYEQYF
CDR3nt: TGTGCCAGTAGTATGACGACTAGCGGTGGCTACGAGCAGTACTTC

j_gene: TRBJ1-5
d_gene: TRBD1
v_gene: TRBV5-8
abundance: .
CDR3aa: CASSKRLQGGWSNQPQHF
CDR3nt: TGTGCCAGCAGCAAGAGGCTCCAGGGGGGATGGAGCAATCAGCCCCAGCATTTT

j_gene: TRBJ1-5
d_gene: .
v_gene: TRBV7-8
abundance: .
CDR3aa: CASSLVGRGSNQPQHF
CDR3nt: TGTGCCAGCAGCTTAGTGGGAAGGGGGAGCAATCAGCCCCAGCATTTT

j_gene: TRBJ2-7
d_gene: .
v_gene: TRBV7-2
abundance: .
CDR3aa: CASSLGWGVYEQYF
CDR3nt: TGTGCCAGCAGCTTAGGATGGGGGGTCTACGAGCAGTACTTC

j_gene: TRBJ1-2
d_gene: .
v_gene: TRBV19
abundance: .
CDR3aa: CASTTRLGGYTF
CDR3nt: TGTGCCAGTACCACCCGGCTGGGTGGCTACACCTTC

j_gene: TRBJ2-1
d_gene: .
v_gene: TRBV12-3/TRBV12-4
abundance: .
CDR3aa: CASSPDSYEQFF
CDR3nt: TGTGCCAGCAGCCCTGACTCCTATGAGCAGTTCTTC

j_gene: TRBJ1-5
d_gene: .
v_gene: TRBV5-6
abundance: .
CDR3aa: CASSLGAGVEPQHF
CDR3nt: TGTGCCAGCAGCTTGGGGGCAGGGGTGGAGCCCCAGCATTTT

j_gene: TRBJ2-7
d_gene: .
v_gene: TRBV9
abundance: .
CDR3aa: CASSVTDSRSSYEQYF
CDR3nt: TGTGCCAGCAGCGTAACCGACAGCAGGAGCTCCTACGAGCAGTACTTC

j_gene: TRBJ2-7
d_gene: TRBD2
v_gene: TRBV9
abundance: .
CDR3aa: CASSVGLANEQYF
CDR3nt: TGTGCCAGCAGCGTAGGACTAGCGAACGAGCAGTACTTC

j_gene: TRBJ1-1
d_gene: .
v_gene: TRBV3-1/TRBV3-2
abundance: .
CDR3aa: CASSQVGVNTEAFF
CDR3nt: TGTGCCAGCAGCCAAGTAGGGGTGAACACTGAAGCTTTCTTT

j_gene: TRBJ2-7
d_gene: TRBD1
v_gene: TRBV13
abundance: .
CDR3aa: CASSYRDRVYEQYF
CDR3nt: TGTGCCAGCAGCTACCGGGACAGGGTCTACGAGCAGTACTTC

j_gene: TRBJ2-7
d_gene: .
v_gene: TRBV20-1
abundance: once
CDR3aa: CSAIDRAGEQYF
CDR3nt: TGCAGTGCTATTGACAGGGCGGGGGAGCAGTACTTC